The next 26 T cell receptor beta chains were all read from a single sample in a study of T cell changes during pregnancy in multiple sclerosis. Sequenced by immunoSEQ multiplex PCR; TCRdb stores in-frame clones only, minus some. This table holds around 70,000 clones, 92% found once. The starting material was peripheral blood, obtained in the first trimester of pregnancy. The receptors shown here come from a female donor in good health, enrolled as a control in a pregnancy study.

The chain couples TRBV18 to TRBJ1-5, with TRBD1 matching 11 bases. The CDR3 length is 16 residues. From germline, CDR1 is KGHSH and CDR2 LQKENI. Unmatched junction bases numbered 6, after V lost 2 bases and J lost 6 bases. CDR3 sequence: CASSPLGTGGFQPQHF. The CDR3, as DNA: TGTGCCAGCTCACCATTAGGGACAGGGGGTTTTCAGCCCCAGCATTTT.

V and J are TRBV28 and TRBJ2-7, with D hard to call. The CDR3 is 13 residues long. Per germline, CDR1 MDHEN and CDR2 SYDVKM. V was pared by 7 bases and J by 6 bases, with 16 bases between. Here the CDR3 DNA reads TGTGCCAGCAACCACCCTAGATCTGGCGAGCAGTACTTC. It is translated as CASNHPRSGEQYF. The variable domain in full, with the rest retrieved from reference TRBV28 and TRBJ2-7, is DVKVTQSSRYLVKRTGEKVFLECVQDMDHENMFWYRQDPGLGLRLIYFSYDVKMKEKGDIPEGYSVSREKKERFSLILESASTNQTSMYLCASNHPRSGEQYFGPGTRLTVT.

Concerning this clone: At one end the junction does not follow the germline gene, possibly because of a read error. The V call is TRBV2, the J call TRBJ1-1; D ambiguous. CDR1 is SNHLY and CDR2 is FYNNEI in the germline V gene. The CDR3 contains 14 residues. The CDR3 region is CASSAPPGYTEVFF. The CDR3 DNA reads TGTGCCAGCAGCGCTCCTCCCGGGTACACTGAAGTTTTCTTT.

This chain uses TRBV5-4 with TRBJ2-1; 7 bases are shared with TRBD2. Germline V CDR1 and CDR2: SGHNT, YYREEE (reference sequence). The trim removed 0 bases at V and 5 bases at J, leaving 5 bases unmatched. This CDR3 is 15 amino acids long. CDR3 bases: TGTGCCAGCAGCTTGGTTAGCGGGCCTAACAATGAGCAGTTCTTC. The encoded protein is CASSLVSGPNNEQFF.

A single count supports this clone. The V and J genes are TRBV28 and TRBJ1-2; no reliable D call. The CDR3 spans 12 residues. Looked up from germline, CDR1 is MDHEN and CDR2 is SYDVKM. V gave up 4 bases and J gave up 3 bases, with 6 bases separating them. The DNA of the CDR3 is TGTGCCAGCAGTTGGCAGGACTATGGCTACACCTTC. This sequence encodes CASSWQDYGYTF.

The genes are TRBV5-1 and TRBJ1-1; TRBD1 agrees at 9 bases. With 3 bases clipped from V and 1 base from J, the junction kept 7 bases outside the gene matches. The CDR3 is 16 residues long. Germline assignment: CDR1 SGHRS and CDR2 YFSETQ. CDR3 coding DNA: TGCGCCAGCAGCTCCTCCCCGACAGGGGGGAACACTGAAGCTTTCTTT. This sequence encodes CASSSSPTGGNTEAFF.

CDR3 nucleotides: TGTGCCAGCAGCAAAACGACAGGGATGGCCGGGGAGCTGTTTTTT. Its protein is CASSKTTGMAGELFF. This chain links TRBV5-4 with TRBJ2-2; 7 nucleotides align to TRBD1. Per the germline V gene, CDR1 is SGHNT and CDR2 is YYREEE (reference sequence). This CDR3 has 15 residues. Germline trimming cut 4 bases from V and 6 bases from J; bases unmatched to any gene: 9.

This chain connects TRBV6-5 to TRBJ2-5; the match to TRBD1 covers 8 bases. J was trimmed by 2 bases and V by 4 bases; bases with no gene match: 9. The CDR3 runs to 16 residues. The germline gives CDR1 MNHEY, CDR2 SVGAGI. The CDR3 sequence: CASSSFYGQGQETQYF. DNA of the CDR3: TGTGCCAGCAGTTCTTTCTATGGACAGGGACAAGAGACCCAGTACTTC.

The chain employs TRBV27 and TRBJ2-7; D may be TRBD1 (6 bases). The CDR3 loop spans 14 amino acids. In germline, CDR1 is MNHEY, CDR2 SMNVEV (reference sequence). Trimming cost V 6 bases and J 3 bases, with 15 bases left between them. CDR3 loop: CASSSSRDIYEQYF. CDR3 coding DNA: TGTGCCAGCAGCTCCTCCCGGGACATCTACGAGCAGTACTTC.

This clone was seen a few times. The V call is TRBV19, the J call TRBJ1-4, with 9 bases that match TRBD1. CDR1 is LNHDA, CDR2 SQIVND, per germline (reference sequence). Trimming cost V 3 bases and J 8 bases; bases outside gene matches: 1. This CDR3 has 13 residues. The CDR3 sequence is CASSMTGGEKLFF. The CDR3 DNA follows: TGTGCCAGTAGTATGACAGGGGGAGAAAAACTGTTTTTT.

The J gene is TRBJ1-1, the V gene TRBV28; 7 positions match TRBD1. The germline V gene has CDR1 MDHEN and CDR2 SYDVKM. The CDR3 length is 15 residues. Losses at the gene ends were 2 bases for V and 6 bases for J; bases not matched to a gene: 9. The CDR3 DNA sequence: TGTGCCAGCAGTTTAGACACAGGGGTAGGCTCTGAAGCTTTCTTT. Encoded protein: CASSLDTGVGSEAFF.

V and J are TRBV30 and TRBJ2-3, with TRBD1 identical over 9 bases. The CDR3 is made up of 16 amino acids. Germline V gene sequence: CDR1 GTSNPN, CDR2 SVGIG (reference sequence). V was pared by 1 base and J by 5 bases, with 10 bases of the junction left unmatched. This chain's CDR3 is CAWSGIPQGAGDTQYF. The CDR3 DNA sequence: TGTGCCTGGAGTGGCATACCACAGGGGGCAGGAGATACGCAGTATTTT.

The gene calls are TRBV1 and TRBJ2-3; the tabulated D call, TRBD2, remains unverified against the DNA. TRBV1 is a documented pseudogene. CDR3 size: 13 residues. The CDR3 sequence is CTSSCGRVDTQYF. In nucleotides, the CDR3 is TGCACCAGCAGCTGCGGGAGGGTGGATACGCAGTATTTT.

This clone was detected once. The rearrangement links TRBV27 to TRBJ2-5, with D possibly TRBD1 on 6 matching bases. V was cut by 4 bases and J by 2 bases, with 17 bases left in between. The CDR3 extends over 16 amino acids. Germline loops: CDR1 MNHEY, CDR2 SMNVEV (reference sequence). CDR3 loop: CASSYIPGTPQETQYF. The CDR3, as DNA: TGTGCCAGCAGTTACATACCCGGGACACCTCAAGAGACCCAGTACTTC.

V and J are TRBV23-1 and TRBJ2-1; 8 bases fit TRBD1. TRBV23-1 is designated an ORF whose function remains uncertain. The CDR3 is 14 amino acids. Trimming cost V 0 bases and J 6 bases; bases outside gene matches: 1. The CDR3 loop reads CASSQSTGVNEQFF. DNA of the CDR3: TGCGCCAGCAGTCAATCGACAGGGGTCAATGAGCAGTTCTTC.

J is TRBJ2-1 and V is TRBV2, with D possibly being TRBD2 (6 bases). The CDR3 length is 13 residues. The ends were cut back, 6 bases at V and 2 bases at J, with 8 bases in the middle. Germline assignment: CDR1 SNHLY and CDR2 FYNNEI. CDR3 loop: CASRLAAYNEQFF. The CDR3 DNA reads TGTGCCAGCAGGTTAGCGGCCTACAATGAGCAGTTCTTC.

The V call is TRBV29-1, the J call TRBJ2-7; D uncertain. Trimming removed 5 bases at V and 7 bases at J, with 18 bases between. The CDR3 covers 13 residues. From germline, CDR1 is SQVTM and CDR2 ANQGSEA. The CDR3 coding sequence is TGCAGCGTTCTCCAGTCCTCCGAGAGGGAGCAGTACTTC. It is translated as CSVLQSSEREQYF.

The V and J genes are TRBV6-5 and TRBJ1-2; no clear D gene. The CDR3 consists of 16 residues. Germline V gene lookup returns CDR1 MNHEY and CDR2 SVGAGI. V was pared by 0 bases and J by 4 bases, with 15 bases between. The CDR3 region has the DNA TGTGCCAGCAGTTACTCCAGCGCCCGACCCCTCTATGGCTACACCTTC. Its translation is CASSYSSARPLYGYTF.

This chain joins TRBV30 and TRBJ1-1, with 7 bases identical to TRBD1. The J segment lost 0 bases and the V segment lost 2 bases, leaving 6 bases of the junction unmatched. The CDR3 totals 15 residues. Germline CDR1 reads GTSNPN; CDR2 reads SVGIG (reference sequence). In DNA form, the CDR3 reads TGTGCCTGGAGTTCCGGTGGGACAGTGAACACTGAAGCTTTCTTT. Translation: CAWSSGGTVNTEAFF.

This clone occurred a few times. The chain combines TRBV27 with TRBJ2-7; TRBD2 aligns across 8 bases. V gave up 6 bases and J gave up 5 bases; unmatched junction bases: 18. This CDR3 region has 17 residues. The V gene's germline CDR1 is MNHEY and CDR2 SMNVEV (reference sequence). The CDR3 DNA is TGTGCCAGCAGACAAAGGGTGGGCGGGAGGTCCTTCCACGAGCAGTACTTC. This codes for CASRQRVGGRSFHEQYF.

The rearrangement joins TRBV4-2 to TRBJ2-3, with TRBD2 identical over 10 bases. The CDR3 extends over 18 amino acids. Germline assignment: CDR1 LGHNA and CDR2 YNFKEQ. Trimming removed 0 bases from V and 4 bases from J; junction bases left unmatched: 10. CDR3 nucleotide sequence: TGTGCCAGCAGCCAAGATTCGCCAGCGGGAGGGCCTGCAGATACGCAGTATTTT. Translating it yields CASSQDSPAGGPADTQYF.

The chain combines TRBV7-2 with TRBJ2-3, with 9 bases fitting TRBD2. With 5 bases clipped from V and 5 bases from J, the junction kept 5 bases outside the gene matches. CDR3 size: 14 residues. Germline V CDR1 and CDR2: SGHTA, FQGNSA. This CDR3 is CASSRTSVEDTQYF. CDR3 sequence (DNA): TGTGCCAGCAGCCGGACTAGCGTGGAAGATACGCAGTATTTT.

The chain links TRBV4-1 to TRBJ1-5, with 9 bases fitting TRBD1. Trimming cost V 2 bases and J 6 bases; bases outside gene matches: 8. Germline V gene lookup returns CDR1 MGHRA and CDR2 YSYEKL. The CDR3 runs 16 residues. CDR3 loop: CASSQYGTGTSQPQHF. The CDR3 bases are TGCGCCAGCAGCCAATACGGGACAGGGACGTCTCAGCCCCAGCATTTT.

This chain links TRBV2 with TRBJ2-3; 9 positions agree with TRBD1. Germline assignment: CDR1 SNHLY and CDR2 FYNNEI. The CDR3 runs 15 residues. V shed 4 bases and J 9 bases; nucleotides not matched to a gene: 11. The CDR3 sequence: CASSGEGQGRGTQYF. CDR3 in DNA: TGTGCCAGCAGTGGTGAGGGACAGGGAAGAGGAACGCAGTATTTT.

CDR3 in DNA: TGTGCCAGCAGTGAGTTGGTGGGGACAGGGAATTCCGAGCAGTACTTC. This gives the protein CASSELVGTGNSEQYF. The rearrangement uses TRBV6-1 and TRBJ2-7, with TRBD1 matching over 9 bases. The CDR3 is 16 amino acids. V trimming: 3 bases; J trimming: 6 bases; junction bases outside the gene matches: 12. Germline CDR1 reads MNHNS; CDR2 reads SASEGT.

This clone was counted only a few times. The V call is TRBV5-1, the J call TRBJ1-1, with D possibly matching TRBD1 (6 bases). Germline V gene lookup returns CDR1 SGHRS and CDR2 YFSETQ. The CDR3 is made up of 14 amino acids. V shed 2 bases and J shed 3 bases, with 11 bases lying between them. Written as DNA, the CDR3 is TGCGCCAGCAGCTTTTTACAGGGTGACACTGAAGCTTTCTTT. The encoded protein is CASSFLQGDTEAFF.